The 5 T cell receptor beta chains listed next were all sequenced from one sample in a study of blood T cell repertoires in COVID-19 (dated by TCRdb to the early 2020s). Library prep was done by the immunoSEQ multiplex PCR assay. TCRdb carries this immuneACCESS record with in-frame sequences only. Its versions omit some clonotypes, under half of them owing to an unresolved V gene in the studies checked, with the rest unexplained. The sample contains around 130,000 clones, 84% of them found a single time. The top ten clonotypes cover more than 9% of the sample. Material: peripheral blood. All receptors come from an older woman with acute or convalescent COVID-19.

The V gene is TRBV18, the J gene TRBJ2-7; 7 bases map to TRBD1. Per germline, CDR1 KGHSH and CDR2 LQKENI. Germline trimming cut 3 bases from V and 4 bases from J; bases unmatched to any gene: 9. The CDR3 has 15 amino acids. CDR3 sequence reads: CASSPGTALLYEQYF. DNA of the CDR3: TGTGCCAGCTCACCCGGGACAGCCCTATTATACGAGCAGTACTTC.

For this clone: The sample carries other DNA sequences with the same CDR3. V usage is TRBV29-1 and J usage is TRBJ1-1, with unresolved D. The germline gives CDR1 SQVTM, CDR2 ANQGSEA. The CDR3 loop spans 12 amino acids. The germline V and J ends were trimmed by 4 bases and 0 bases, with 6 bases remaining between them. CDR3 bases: TGCAGCGTTGGGGCCATGAACACTGAAGCTTTCTTT. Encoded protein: CSVGAMNTEAFF. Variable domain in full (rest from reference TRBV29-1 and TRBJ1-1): SAVISQKPSRDICQRGTSLTIQCQVDSQVTMMFWYRQQPGQSLTLIATANQGSEATYESGFVIDKFPISRPNLTFSTLTVSNMSPEDSSIYLCSVGAMNTEAFFGQGTRLTVV.

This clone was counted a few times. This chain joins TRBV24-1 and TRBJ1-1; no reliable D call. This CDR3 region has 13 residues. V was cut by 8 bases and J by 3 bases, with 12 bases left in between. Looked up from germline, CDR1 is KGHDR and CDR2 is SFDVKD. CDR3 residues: CATKSGGHTEAFF. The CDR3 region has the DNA TGTGCCACCAAGTCTGGCGGGCACACTGAAGCTTTCTTT.

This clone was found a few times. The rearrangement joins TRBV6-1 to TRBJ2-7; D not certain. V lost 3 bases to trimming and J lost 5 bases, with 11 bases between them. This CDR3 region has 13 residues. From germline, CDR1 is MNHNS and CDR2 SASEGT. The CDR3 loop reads CASSDRLFNEQYF. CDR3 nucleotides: TGTGCCAGCAGTGACAGGCTCTTTAACGAGCAGTACTTC.

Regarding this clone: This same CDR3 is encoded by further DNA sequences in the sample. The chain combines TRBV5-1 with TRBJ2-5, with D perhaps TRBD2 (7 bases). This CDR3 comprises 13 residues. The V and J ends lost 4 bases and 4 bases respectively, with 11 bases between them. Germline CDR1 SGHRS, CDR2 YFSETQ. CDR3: CASSRGAGETQYF. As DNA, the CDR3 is TGCGCCAGCAGCCGGGGGGCCGGAGAGACCCAGTACTTC.